This T cell receptor beta chain emerged from a study of blood T cells in healthy people across ages. This clonotype was recorded a few times. The V gene's germline CDR1 is SGHDT and CDR2 YYEEEE. V shed 4 bases, J shed 0 bases, and the junction held 5 bases outside the gene matches. The CDR3 extends over 15 amino acids. Through a sample-barcoded 5' primer and a J-beta primer mix, a second PCR was run for about 6 to 12 cycles. TCRdb reanalysed the 5' RACE reads using MiXCR and keeps one entry per CDR3 protein. The sample holds some 640,000 distinct CDR3 sequences; less than 35% are singletons and the top ten take 15% to 19%.

V usage is TRBV5-6 and J usage is TRBJ1-2; 8 bases are a match to TRBD1. The material sequenced was blood. This clonotype originated in a woman at least 80 years old in good health. The CDR3 loop reads CASSTMDRANYGYTF. The DNA for the CDR3 is TGTGCCAGCAGCACGATGGACAGGGCTAACTATGGCTACACCTTC.